These 23 T cell receptor beta chains came from one sample sequenced in a study of cytomegalovirus exposure and HLA in healthy donors. PCR used 60 Vbeta primers and 13 Jbeta primers. Method: immunoSEQ multiplex PCR; TCRdb's copy keeps in-frame clones and lacks some. The profile shows approximately 120,000 clones, roughly four fifths of them singletons. The sequenced sample was PBMCs. The origin of the receptors is a woman in her sixties or seventies in good health and CMV-seropositive.

Regarding this clone: The sample holds other DNA sequences that translate to the same CDR3. This chain connects TRBV29-1 to TRBJ2-7, with TRBD2 as a possible D gene (5 bases). The CDR3 totals 12 residues. V lost 3 bases and J 2 bases, leaving 8 bases between the germline ends. Germline loops: CDR1 SQVTM, CDR2 ANQGSEA. CDR3 in amino acids: CSVEVGAYEQYF. The CDR3 coding sequence is TGCAGCGTTGAGGTGGGAGCCTACGAGCAGTACTTC.

This chain joins TRBV6-6 and TRBJ2-7, with TRBD1 matching 10 bases. Germline loops: CDR1 MNHNY, CDR2 SVGAGI (reference sequence). The CDR3 is 12 residues long. V shed 8 bases and J 3 bases; nucleotides not matched to a gene: 1. As DNA, the CDR3 is TGTGCCAGCCGGGACAGGGGCTACGAGCAGTACTTC. It encodes CASRDRGYEQYF.

A remark on this clone: The same CDR3 arises from other DNA sequences in this sample as well. The rearrangement uses TRBV5-4 and TRBJ2-7, with 9 bases matching TRBD1. The CDR3 sequence is 14 residues long. V lost 2 bases and J lost 4; bases outside the gene matches: 4. The germline V gene has CDR1 SGHNT and CDR2 YYREEE (reference sequence). CDR3 sequence: CASSFGQGRYEQYF. The CDR3 coding sequence is TGTGCCAGCAGCTTCGGACAGGGGCGATACGAGCAGTACTTC. Supplemented by reference TRBV5-4 and TRBJ2-7, the full variable domain reads ETGVTQSPTHLIKTRGQQVTLRCSSQSGHNTVSWYQQALGQGPQFIFQYYREEENGRGNFPPRFSGLQFPNYSSELNVNALELDDSALYLCASSFGQGRYEQYFGPGTRLTVT.

This chain links TRBV7-2 with TRBJ1-2; TRBD1 matches at 9 bases. Germline V CDR1 and CDR2: SGHTA, FQGNSA. This CDR3 spans 15 amino acids. J gave up 6 bases and V 5 bases, and 10 bases lay outside the gene matches. The CDR3 spells CASSTQTTGGDGYTF. CDR3 nucleotides: TGTGCCAGCAGCACCCAAACGACAGGGGGGGATGGCTACACCTTC. The full variable domain, its missing parts supplied by reference TRBV7-2 and TRBJ1-2, is GAGVSQSPSNKVTEKGKDVELRCDPISGHTALYWYRQSLGQGLEFLIYFQGNSAPDKSGLPSDRFSAERTGGSVSTLTIQRTQQEDSAVYLCASSTQTTGGDGYTFGSGTRLTVV.

This chain connects TRBV5-4 to TRBJ2-2, with 10 nucleotides matching TRBD1. Germline CDR1 is SGHNT and CDR2 is YYREEE (reference sequence). CDR3 length equals 16 residues. Trimming removed 6 bases from V and 5 bases from J; junction bases left unmatched: 10. The CDR3, as DNA: TGTGCCAGCACCCGACAGGGGGCAGGAGGGACCGGGGAGCTGTTTTTT. Amino acids: CASTRQGAGGTGELFF.

V and J are TRBV5-4 and TRBJ1-3, with a weak D call TRBD1 (5 bases). There are 16 residues in the CDR3. Trimming stripped 3 bases from V and 0 bases from J, with 13 bases between. Germline V gene lookup returns CDR1 SGHNT and CDR2 YYREEE (reference sequence). The CDR3 DNA is TGTGCCAGCAGCTCGCAACAGGCCATCTCTGGAAACACCATATATTTT. Its translation is CASSSQQAISGNTIYF.

The chain uses TRBV5-1 and TRBJ2-1; D is possibly TRBD2 (5 bases). The germline gives CDR1 SGHRS, CDR2 YFSETQ. The CDR3 length is 20 residues. Trimming stripped 3 bases from V and 0 bases from J, with 25 bases between. CDR3 in amino acids: CASSSGFRGLYKSSYNEQFF. CDR3 DNA: TGCGCCAGCAGCTCGGGCTTCCGCGGGCTTTACAAAAGCTCCTACAATGAGCAGTTCTTC.

In nucleotides, the CDR3 is TGTGCCAGCTCACCACTGGACAGCTCCTACGAGCAGTACTTC. Protein sequence: CASSPLDSSYEQYF. The rearrangement joins TRBV18 to TRBJ2-7, with a tentative D call TRBD1 (6 bases). The CDR3 is 14 residues long. V was shortened by 1 base and J by 0 bases, with 7 bases between the two germline ends. Germline-derived CDR1 and CDR2 are KGHSH and LQKENI.

The rearrangement links TRBV6-5 to TRBJ1-1; D remains ambiguous. The CDR3 extends over 15 amino acids. The V gene lost 0 bases and the J gene lost 6 bases, with 14 bases spanning the gap. The germline CDR1 and CDR2 sequences are MNHEY and SVGAGI. CDR3 sequence: CASSYSRGSTSEAFF. CDR3 nucleotide sequence: TGTGCCAGCAGTTACTCGCGGGGATCAACGTCTGAAGCTTTCTTT.

The chain joins TRBV12-5 to TRBJ1-1, with D maybe TRBD1 (5 bases). From germline, CDR1 is LGHNT and CDR2 FRNRAP. This CDR3 has 15 amino acids. Deletions cut 1 base from V and 1 base from J, with 10 bases between. The CDR3 DNA is TGTGCTAGTGGTTTGGGACAGAATTCGAACACTGAAGCTTTCTTT. Its protein is CASGLGQNSNTEAFF.

The chain uses TRBV14 and TRBJ2-5; tentatively, D is TRBD1 (6 bases). CDR3 size: 14 residues. V lost 3 bases, J lost 1 base, and 9 bases lay in between. Germline loops: CDR1 SGHDN, CDR2 FVKESK. The CDR3 DNA reads TGTGCCAGCAGCCAGGGGACACCCCAAGAGACCCAGTACTTC. This encodes CASSQGTPQETQYF.

The rearrangement joins TRBV19 to TRBJ2-2; TRBD2 is a possible D gene (5 bases). Germline values: CDR1 LNHDA, CDR2 SQIVND (reference sequence). Deletions cut 3 bases from V and 7 bases from J, with 18 bases between. CDR3 length: 16 amino acids. This CDR3 is CASSIRGGSLGGELFF. CDR3 in DNA: TGTGCCAGTAGTATCCGGGGTGGAAGTCTGGGCGGGGAGCTGTTTTTT.

This clone was detected only once. This chain connects TRBV7-3 to TRBJ1-1; D is ambiguous. This CDR3 spans 13 amino acids. Germline V gene data show CDR1 as SGHTA and CDR2 as FQGTGA. The V gene lost 6 bases and the J gene lost 2 bases, with 10 bases spanning the gap. Here the CDR3 DNA reads TGTGCCAGCAGTTCTGACATTAACACTGAAGCTTTCTTT. Its protein product is CASSSDINTEAFF.

The chain employs TRBV7-9 and TRBJ2-5; D may be TRBD1 (7 bases). V dropped 6 bases and J dropped 6 bases, with 14 bases sitting between them. This CDR3 has 13 residues. CDR1 is SEHNR and CDR2 is FQNEAQ in the germline V gene (reference sequence). The CDR3 DNA is TGTGCCAGCAGAGACAGGGCGGGGAAGACCCAGTACTTC. As protein: CASRDRAGKTQYF.

The J gene is TRBJ1-4, the V gene TRBV19; D is unclear. V lost 7 bases and J lost 0, with 12 bases in between. The V gene's germline CDR1 is LNHDA and CDR2 SQIVND (reference sequence). The CDR3 runs 15 residues. The CDR3 here is CASNSAATTNEKLFF. CDR3 in DNA: TGTGCCAGTAATTCTGCCGCGACAACTAATGAAAAACTGTTTTTT.

The chain has TRBV6-4 and TRBJ2-3, with a tentative D call TRBD2 (5 bases). The CDR3 sequence is 15 residues long. The germline V gene has CDR1 MRHNA and CDR2 SNTAGT. Trimming stripped 2 bases from V and 4 bases from J, with 13 bases between. DNA of the CDR3: TGTGCCAGCAGTGACACTTACGGACTCCCAGATACGCAGTATTTT. Translation: CASSDTYGLPDTQYF.

The rearrangement uses TRBV19 and TRBJ1-5, with D perhaps matching TRBD1 (5 bases). CDR1 LNHDA and CDR2 SQIVND come from the germline V gene (reference sequence). This CDR3 has 14 amino acids. V lost 4 bases, J lost 6 bases, and 13 bases lay in between. The chain's CDR3 is CASSNTGSSQPQHF. The CDR3 DNA follows: TGTGCCAGTAGTAATACAGGCTCAAGTCAGCCCCAGCATTTT.

This clone was seen a few times. The chain is built from TRBV7-2 and TRBJ1-2, with TRBD1 as a possible D gene (6 bases). This CDR3 has 12 amino acids. Per the germline V gene, CDR1 is SGHTA and CDR2 is FQGNSA. V was cut by 5 bases and J by 8 bases, with 12 bases left in between. The CDR3 sequence is CASSRGSYGYTF. CDR3 DNA: TGTGCCAGCAGCAGGGGGAGCTACGGCTACACCTTC.

The chain links TRBV27 to TRBJ1-1; the D is unclear. V was pared by 3 bases and J by 1 base, with 6 bases between. The CDR3 is made up of 13 amino acids. Germline CDR1 reads MNHEY; CDR2 reads SMNVEV (reference sequence). The CDR3 DNA reads as TGTGCCAGCAGTTTTTCCGGGAACACTGAAGCTTTCTTT. Translating gives CASSFSGNTEAFF.

This clone was counted a single time. J is TRBJ1-2 and V is TRBV5-4; D is uncertain. The V gene lost 3 bases and the J gene lost 6 bases, with 18 bases spanning the gap. The CDR3 has 15 residues. Germline loops: CDR1 SGHNT, CDR2 YYREEE (reference sequence). CDR3 nucleotide sequence: TGTGCCAGCAGCTCAAGGACTGGCTCGTGGCATGGCTACACCTTC. Its protein is CASSSRTGSWHGYTF.

The rearrangement joins TRBV28 to TRBJ2-5; D ambiguous. The V gene lost 5 bases and the J gene lost 2 bases, with 15 bases spanning the gap. Germline V gene sequence: CDR1 MDHEN, CDR2 SYDVKM. This CDR3 has 15 residues. CDR3: CASSPRTSGQETQYF. The CDR3 DNA is TGTGCCAGCAGTCCCCGTACGAGTGGTCAAGAGACCCAGTACTTC.

J is TRBJ2-7 and V is TRBV27; 10 bases map to TRBD1. V shed 4 bases, J shed 5 bases, and the junction held 8 bases outside the gene matches. The CDR3 covers 15 residues. CDR1 MNHEY and CDR2 SMNVEV come from the germline V gene (reference sequence). The CDR3 here is CASSSPTGGEDEQYF. DNA of the CDR3: TGTGCCAGCAGTTCCCCGACAGGGGGCGAAGACGAGCAGTACTTC.

This chain uses TRBV7-9 with TRBJ2-7; D gene unclear. This CDR3 spans 13 amino acids. V was pared by 6 bases and J by 1 base, with 10 bases between. The germline V gene encodes CDR1 SEHNR and CDR2 FQNEAQ (reference sequence). The CDR3, as DNA: TGTGCCAGCAGTTACGGCAGGTCCTACGAGCAGTACTTC. Translated: CASSYGRSYEQYF.